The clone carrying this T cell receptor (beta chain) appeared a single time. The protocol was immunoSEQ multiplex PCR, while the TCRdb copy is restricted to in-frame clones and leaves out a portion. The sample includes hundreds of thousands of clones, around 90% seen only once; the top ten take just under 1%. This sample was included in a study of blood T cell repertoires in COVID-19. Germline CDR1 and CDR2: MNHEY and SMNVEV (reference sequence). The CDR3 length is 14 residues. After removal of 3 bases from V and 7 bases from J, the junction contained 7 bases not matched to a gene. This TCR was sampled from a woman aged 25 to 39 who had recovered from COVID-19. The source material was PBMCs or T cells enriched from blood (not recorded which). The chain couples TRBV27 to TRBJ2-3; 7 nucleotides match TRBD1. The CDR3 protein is CASSLTGNLNTQYF. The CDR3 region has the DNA TGTGCCAGCAGTTTGACAGGGAATTTGAATACGCAGTATTTT.